This T cell receptor beta chain was observed in a study of CD8+ T cells in alopecia areata (dated by TCRdb to the late 2010s). About the investigation overall: The treated patients, all with moderate-to-severe alopecia areata, were enrolled in an open-label pilot trial of oral tofacitinib given at 5 to 10 mg twice daily. Scalp clonality was compared across normal scalp (n=4), patchy alopecia areata scalp (n=8), and alopecia totalis/universalis scalp (n=8). Tofacitinib was given for 6 to 18 months, followed by 6 months of follow-up off drug to assess delayed response and recurrence. Patients on tofacitinib were biopsied at baseline and after 4 and 24 weeks of treatment, and several of the patients also had a later scalp biopsy. RNA was obtained with the PAXgene miRNA kit for fixed scalp, the miRNeasy kit for PBMCs, and the RNeasy kit for mouse skin. TCRbeta CDR3 regions were amplified by immunoSEQ multiplex PCR using 35 Vbeta forward and 13 Jbeta reverse primers. In treated patients, disease severity was measured using the SALT score, which gives the percentage of scalp surface area affected. Scalp tissue and sorted CD4+ and CD8+ peripheral blood T cells from patchy and totalis/universalis alopecia areata patients and from healthy controls were covered by human TCRbeta sequencing. To study T cell clonal expansion in alopecia areata, the researchers applied high-throughput TCRbeta sequencing to both the C3H/HeJ mouse model and human patients. Broader findings and caveats from the paper: Because the treated cohort was small and had just a single nonresponder, larger studies are needed to establish links between baseline CD8+ expansion and response. Scalp clonality and the number of expanded CD8+ clones among the top 100 scalp clones were significantly decreased by tofacitinib. Higher clonality and more expanded CD8+ clones were observed in lesional scalp than in normal scalp, particularly in alopecia totalis/universalis, a finding suggestive of antigenic drive. Unlike mouse skin, where gammadelta T cells dominate, normal human skin contains resident alphabeta T cells that get sequenced too, which complicates analysis of the scalp TCR repertoire. Shared TCR sequences between patients were less evident than in mice, which may be partly attributable to HLA diversity in the patient population. During tofacitinib treatment, many expanded lesional clones remained in scalp and blood, and this persistence may partly explain relapse after treatment is stopped.

The library was produced with the immunoSEQ multiplex PCR assay. RNA was extracted from all samples and reverse transcribed into cDNA, which served as template for TCR sequencing. First-strand cDNA was synthesized using SuperScript III with a 2:1 mix of oligo-dT and random hexamers. A synthetic immune receptor repertoire was used to gauge amplification bias, and whatever bias remained was removed computationally. The study's own analysis went as follows. Raw reads were preprocessed to remove errors, and CDR3 was defined by IMGT conventions from the conserved cysteine to phenylalanine. Clonality was calculated as 1 minus Shannon entropy normalized by log2 of the number of productive unique TCRs. Whether each scalp clone was CD4 or CD8 was inferred by checking scalp TCRbeta sequences against the CD4 and CD8 repertoires from sorted blood. Not all clones reach the TCRdb copy of this immuneACCESS table, which keeps in-frame sequences only. Checked studies attribute under half of the gap to unresolved V genes and leave the rest unexplained. V, J and clone size are those of that table, while D and trimming were read from the DNA. Here the sample has 250,000 to 300,000 clones; roughly 60% occur a single time. 1.8% of the sample rests with the top ten.

A note on this clone: Its cognate antigen has yet to be identified. Base qualities are not recorded, but no much larger clone differs from it by a single base.

This specimen's time point label, per the study, means: 24 weeks on oral tofacitinib. In light of the paper, this sample's treatment or condition label describes: oral pan-JAK inhibitor, 5-10 mg twice daily. Lesional scalp punch biopsies and peripheral blood were obtained from alopecia areata patients. PBMCs were separated by density centrifugation and stained for CD3, CD4 and CD8, after which CD4+ and CD8+ T cells were sorted on a FACSAria. This sequence originates from a human donor with alopecia areata. This material consisted of CD4+ T cells sorted from blood, taken at week 24, from a patient treated with tofacitinib.

The CDR3 region: CASSPITGGGLELFF. The base sequence is TGCGCCAGCAGCCCCATAACTGGCGGAGGCCTTGAACTGTTTTTT. The chain joins TRBV5-1 to TRBJ1-4; no D gene call is confident. The trim is 4 bases for V and 12 bases for J, with a gap of 22 bases between the germline ends. The CDR3 numbers 15 residues from cysteine through phenylalanine. Solely the CDR3 DNA is kept, with 45 bases framed from the first base. Via the germline V gene, CDR1 is SGHRS and CDR2 YFSETQ.